This T cell receptor (beta chain) was documented in a study of shared clonotypes between healthy human individuals. Concerning this clone itself: Its specificity is unknown.

Positive CCR7 selection of CD45RO-negative cells yielded the naive CD8 cells, and terminally differentiated effector memory CD45RA+ cells were excluded. Findings and limits, study-wide: Shared clonotypes: roughly 4.5% naive CD4, about 3.3% naive CD8, around 2.2% memory CD4, under 0.45% memory CD8.

The germline gives CDR1 SGHRS, CDR2 YFSETQ. The J segment lost 8 bases and the V segment lost 7 bases, leaving 5 bases of the junction unmatched. The CDR3 totals 12 residues. It was at deep level that the assay was run. The data were produced by immunoSEQ multiplex PCR, yet TCRdb's version contains in-frame clones alone and is incomplete. The repertoire holds about 2.1 million clones, with about 93% as singletons. This receptor was obtained from a man younger than 35 in good health. Some clones in this sample may be carry-over from other donors' samples. The rearrangement joins TRBV5-1 to TRBJ2-1; 8 nucleotides line up with TRBD2. Input material: naive CD8+ T cells from PBMCs. CDR3 residues: CASFLGGDEQFF. As DNA, the CDR3 is TGCGCCAGCTTCCTCGGGGGGGATGAGCAGTTCTTC.